The 15 T cell receptor beta chains reported below all come from one sample, sequenced in a study of T cells in Graves' hyperthyroidism and ophthalmopathy. Regions amplified from RNA transcripts were the TCR beta CDR3 regions. During a first-round RT-PCR of the TCR CDR3, the HTBI primer set was used. TCRdb reprocessed the multiplex PCR reads with MiXCR, giving one entry per CDR3 protein. The sample lists some 560,000 distinct CDR3 sequences, about 14% occurring once. Sequencing used blood. The receptors come from a woman between 35 and 50 years old with Graves' hyperthyroidism.

This clonotype occurred many times. J is TRBJ2-1 and V is TRBV3-1, with a possible D match to TRBD2 (6 bases). The germline gives CDR1 LGHDT, CDR2 YNNKEL (reference sequence). The CDR3 extends over 14 amino acids. Trimming left V 6 bases short and J 3 bases short, with 12 bases between. The CDR3 protein is CASRVSGLYNEQFF. The CDR3 coding sequence is TGTGCCAGCAGAGTGAGCGGGCTCTACAATGAGCAGTTCTTC.

The sample holds many counts of this clonotype. The chain carries TRBV7-9 and TRBJ2-5; 11 bases match TRBD2. V shed 5 bases and J 1 base; nucleotides not matched to a gene: 6. The CDR3 is 16 residues long. Germline assignment: CDR1 SEHNR and CDR2 FQNEAQ (reference sequence). CDR3 amino acids: CASSPEGTSGQETQYF. CDR3 nucleotide sequence: TGTGCCAGCAGCCCAGAGGGGACTAGCGGCCAAGAGACCCAGTACTTC.

This clonotype was seen only a few times. A much larger clone is a single base away; this may be a read error. The J gene is TRBJ2-2, the V gene TRBV28; a weak D match, TRBD1 (7 bases). The germline V gene encodes CDR1 MDHEN and CDR2 SYDVKM. The CDR3 loop spans 15 amino acids. CDR3 sequence reads: CASSAGQLNTGELVF. The CDR3 nucleotides are TGTGCCAGCAGTGCGGGACAGCTGAACACCGGGGAGCTGGTTTTT.

The rearrangement links TRBV27 to TRBJ1-5; the D is unclear. Per the germline V gene, CDR1 is MNHEY and CDR2 is SMNVEV (reference sequence). This CDR3 comprises 15 residues. Deletions cut 8 bases from V and 4 bases from J, with 18 bases between. The CDR3 DNA reads TGTGCCAGCTCAGCCTCAATCGGTCTAAATCAGCCCCAGCATTTT. It encodes CASSASIGLNQPQHF.

This clonotype was observed a few times. The chain recombines TRBV18 with TRBJ1-1; the D gene is possibly TRBD1 (6 bases). The CDR3 runs to 16 residues. V lost 6 bases to trimming and J lost 0 bases, with 17 bases between them. Germline V gene lookup returns CDR1 KGHSH and CDR2 LQKENI. The CDR3 region is CASSGGLRVMNTEAFF. The CDR3, as DNA: TGTGCCAGCTCCGGGGGGCTTAGGGTCATGAACACTGAAGCTTTCTTT.

This clonotype was recorded many times. The chain employs TRBV11-3 and TRBJ2-2; 8 bases are a match to TRBD2. This CDR3 is 15 amino acids long. CDR1 and CDR2 from the germline V gene are SGHNT and YENEEA. J gave up 4 bases and V 1 base, and 2 bases lay outside the gene matches. The CDR3 loop reads CASSLAGGPTGELFF. The DNA of the CDR3 is TGTGCCAGCAGCTTAGCGGGAGGGCCCACCGGGGAGCTGTTTTTT.

The chain is built from TRBV4-2 and TRBJ1-1; the D gene is possibly TRBD1 (6 bases). Deletions cut 1 base from V and 3 bases from J, with 12 bases between. The CDR3 loop spans 15 amino acids. Germline lookup yields CDR1 LGHNA and CDR2 YNFKEQ. The CDR3 region is CASSQGTQGHTEAFF. DNA of the CDR3: TGTGCCAGCAGCCAAGGAACCCAGGGGCACACTGAAGCTTTCTTT.

This clonotype was observed at least ten times. This rearrangement joins TRBV30 to TRBJ1-2, with 9 bases matching TRBD1. With V trimmed by 2 bases and J by 5 bases, 9 bases remained unmatched. CDR1 and CDR2 (germline): GTSNPN, SVGIG (reference sequence). The CDR3 has 15 amino acids. CDR3 DNA: TGTGCCTGGAGTATCCACAGGGGGCAAAAATATGGCTACACCTTC. Its translation: CAWSIHRGQKYGYTF.

This clonotype appeared many times. The rearrangement joins TRBV28 to TRBJ2-7; 8 bases agree with TRBD1. Looked up from germline, CDR1 is MDHEN and CDR2 is SYDVKM. The junction had 5 bases not matched to a gene; V was cut back by 2 bases and J by 5 bases. This CDR3 has 14 amino acids. The CDR3 is CASSLSRGQNEQYF. The CDR3 region has the DNA TGTGCCAGCAGTTTAAGCAGGGGGCAGAACGAGCAGTACTTC.

This clonotype was counted at least ten times. The rearrangement uses TRBV2 and TRBJ2-5, with 7 bases matching TRBD1. The germline V gene encodes CDR1 SNHLY and CDR2 FYNNEI. The CDR3 totals 13 residues. Trimming removed 7 bases from V and 2 bases from J; junction bases left unmatched: 4. CDR3 DNA: TGTGCCAGCACCTGGGACAGTCAAGAGACCCAGTACTTC. Translating gives CASTWDSQETQYF.

The CDR3 DNA reads as TGCGCCAGCAGCTCCCGGCTACTCACAGATACGCAGTATTTT. Translation gives CASSSRLLTDTQYF. The V and J genes are TRBV5-1 and TRBJ2-3; D call uncertain. CDR1 and CDR2 from the germline V gene are SGHRS and YFSETQ. V lost 3 bases and J lost 2, with 10 bases in between. The CDR3 is 14 amino acids.

The chain links TRBV30 to TRBJ1-2; 10 bases map to TRBD1. V lost 7 bases, J lost 1 base, and 12 bases stayed unmatched. The CDR3 contains 16 residues. CDR1 is GTSNPN and CDR2 is SVGIG in the germline V gene (reference sequence). The CDR3 coding sequence is TGTGCCTCTATAACCGGGACAGGGGACCATAACTATGGCTACACCTTC. It yields the protein CASITGTGDHNYGYTF. Complete variable domain (other parts from reference TRBV30 and TRBJ1-2): SQTIHQWPATLVQPVGSPLSLECTVEGTSNPNLYWYRQAAGRGLQLLFYSVGIGQISSEVPQNLSASRPQDRQFILSSKKLLLSDSGFYLCASITGTGDHNYGYTFGSGTRLTVV.

The chain uses TRBV6-5 and TRBJ1-5, with unresolved D. This CDR3 has 17 residues. V lost 1 base, J lost 1 base, and 14 bases lay in between. Germline V gene sequence: CDR1 MNHEY, CDR2 SVGAGI. CDR3 sequence reads: CASSYLFRASSNQPQHF. The CDR3 DNA reads as TGTGCCAGCAGTTACTTATTTCGGGCGTCAAGCAATCAGCCCCAGCATTTT.

This clonotype was observed many times. This sequence joins TRBV27 and TRBJ2-2; D may be TRBD1 (6 bases). Germline CDR1 reads MNHEY; CDR2 reads SMNVEV (reference sequence). V lost 5 bases and J 4 bases, leaving 11 bases between the germline ends. CDR3 size: 14 residues. CDR3 DNA: TGTGCCAGCAGTATAAACAGGGTCACCGGGGAGCTGTTTTTT. Protein: CASSINRVTGELFF.

The rearrangement uses TRBV25-1 and TRBJ2-1; 9 bases match TRBD2. The CDR3 length is 20 residues. The junction had 17 bases not matched to a gene; V was cut back by 4 bases and J by 1 base. Germline V CDR1 and CDR2: MGHDK, SYGVNS. The CDR3 reads CASSGPELAGRGLSYNEQFF. CDR3 coding DNA: TGTGCCAGCAGTGGCCCCGAACTAGCGGGTCGGGGCCTTTCCTACAATGAGCAGTTCTTC.